This is a list of T cell receptor beta chains from one sample in a study of blood T cell repertoires in COVID-19. The repertoire was sequenced with immunoSEQ multiplex PCR; TCRdb's copy has only in-frame clones and lacks some. Of some 300,000 clones in the sample, around four fifths were seen once. The sample consisted of peripheral blood. These receptor sequences come from a woman between 45 and 60 years old with active or convalescent COVID-19. The CDR3 runs from the conserved cysteine through the conserved F or W. The D gene is left open where the match is weak. The size field is filled for only some rows; it gives once, few, many or a size class.

TRBJ1-1 . TRBV9 TRBD1 TGTGCCAGCAGCGCCCAGGGGGGCACTGAAGCTTTCTTT CASSAQGGTEAFF
TRBJ2-2 . TRBV6-6 . TGTGCCAGCACTCCGGCAAGGGACTCCACCGGGGAGCTGTTTTTT CASTPARDSTGELFF
TRBJ2-4 . TRBV5-1 . TGCGCCAGCAGCTTTTCGGGGGAGGCAAACATTCAGTACTTC CASSFSGEANIQYF
TRBJ1-5 . TRBV3-1/TRBV3-2 . TGTGCCAGCAGCCTTGGGGCGCGGGAACAGCCCCAGCATTTT CASSLGAREQPQHF
TRBJ2-1 . TRBV7-6 TRBD2 TGTGCCAGCAGCCGTCTAGCGGGAGAATCCTACAATGAGCAGTTCTTC CASSRLAGESYNEQFF
TRBJ1-2 . TRBV3-1/TRBV3-2 . TGTGCCAGCAGCCAAGAGGCTCCCCCCAGTGGCTATGGCTACACCTTC CASSQEAPPSGYGYTF
TRBJ1-2 few TRBV18 TRBD1 TGTGCCAGCTCACGAGCAGGGGACAGCTATTATGGCTACACCTTC CASSRAGDSYYGYTF
TRBJ2-7 . TRBV7-9 TRBD2 TGTGCCAGCACTTCGACTAGCGCGTCCTACGAGCAGTACTTC CASTSTSASYEQYF
TRBJ1-1 . TRBV5-1 . TGCGCCAGCAGCTTGGCCTTAGGGGGCACTGAAGCTTTCTTT CASSLALGGTEAFF
TRBJ1-3 few TRBV7-9 . TGTGCCAGCAGCTTAGCGCTATGGGAGACCTCTGGAAACACCATATATTTT CASSLALWETSGNTIYF